Included here is one T cell receptor (beta chain) sequence, with context. In the study's own analysis: Estimation of nucleated cell counts was performed using reference gene primer amplification. Libraries were prepared by immunoSEQ multiplex PCR; TCRdb keeps only in-frame clonotypes and omits some of them. From that table come the V and J calls and clone size; the DNA was used to work out D and trimming. This table holds 150,000 to 200,000 clones, approximately 85% found once. The source of the sample is a study of blood T cell repertoires in COVID-19. Across the study: The study drew acute and convalescent COVID-19 samples from the United States, Italy and Spain. PBMCs, B-cell-depleted T cells, or T cells were the source of the cDNA or gDNA that made up the material.

Per the germline V gene, CDR1 is SGHTA and CDR2 is FQGNSA. Unmatched junction bases numbered 0, after V lost 0 bases and J lost 0 bases. CDR3 length: 15 residues. This chain connects TRBV7-2 to TRBJ2-3; TRBD1 agrees at 7 bases. Sequencing input: peripheral blood. This TCR was sampled from a man in his sixties who had recovered from COVID-19. The CDR3 reads CASSLATGSTDTQYF. CDR3 in DNA: TGTGCCAGCAGCTTAGCGACAGGGAGCACAGATACGCAGTATTTT.